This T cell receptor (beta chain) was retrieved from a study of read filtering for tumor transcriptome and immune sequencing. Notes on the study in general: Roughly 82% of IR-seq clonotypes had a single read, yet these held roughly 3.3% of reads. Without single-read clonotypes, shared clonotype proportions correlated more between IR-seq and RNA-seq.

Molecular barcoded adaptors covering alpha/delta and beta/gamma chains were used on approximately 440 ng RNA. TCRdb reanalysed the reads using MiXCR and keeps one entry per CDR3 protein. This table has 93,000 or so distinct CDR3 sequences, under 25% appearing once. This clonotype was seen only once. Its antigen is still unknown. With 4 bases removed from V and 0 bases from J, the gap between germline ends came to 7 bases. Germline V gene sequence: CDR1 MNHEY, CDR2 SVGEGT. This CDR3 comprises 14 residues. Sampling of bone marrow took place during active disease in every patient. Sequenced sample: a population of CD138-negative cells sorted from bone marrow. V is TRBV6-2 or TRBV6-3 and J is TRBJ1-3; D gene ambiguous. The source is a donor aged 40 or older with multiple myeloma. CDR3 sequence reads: CASSWVISGNTIYF. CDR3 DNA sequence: TGTGCCAGCAGTTGGGTGATCTCTGGAAACACCATATATTTT.